A selection of T cell receptor beta chains follows, all from one sample in a study of OX40 agonist ivuxolimab in advanced cancers. Measured with immunoSEQ multiplex PCR; TCRdb has only the in-frame clones, and not every one. The sample has around 68,000 clones, 75% to 95% seen once. Sequencing was performed on CD4+ or CD8+ T cells sorted from blood, taken in a trial of the OX40 agonist ivuxolimab. These receptors came from an adult with an advanced solid tumor such as melanoma, head and neck, liver or kidney cancer. Each CDR3 is given with its conserved first and last residue. D genes are given only for firm matches. A clone size is listed for some rows: how often the clone was seen (once, few, many), or a class if it is expanded.

j_call d_call v_call clone_size cdr3_aa cdr3_nt
TRBJ2-7 NA TRBV4-1 NA CASSVQLSSYEQYF TGCGCCAGCAGCGTACAGCTGAGCTCCTACGAGCAGTACTTC
TRBJ2-3 NA TRBV5-1 NA CASSADGGADTQYF TGCGCCAGCAGCGCGGACGGAGGCGCAGATACGCAGTATTTT
TRBJ2-3 TRBD2 TRBV7-9 NA CASSLGLAGGSDTQYF TGTGCCAGCAGCTTGGGACTAGCGGGAGGCTCAGATACGCAGTATTTT
TRBJ1-1 NA TRBV29-1 NA CSVEGAANTEAFF TGCAGCGTTGAAGGTGCGGCGAACACTGAAGCTTTCTTT
TRBJ1-2 NA TRBV2 NA CASSETREVEGYTF TGTGCCAGCAGTGAAACCCGGGAAGTCGAAGGCTACACCTTC
TRBJ2-5 TRBD2 TRBV19 NA CASSTRTRAIQETQYF TGTGCCAGTAGTACTAGGACTAGGGCGATCCAAGAGACCCAGTACTTC
TRBJ2-7 TRBD2 TRBV6-5 NA CASTESAAGGYEQYF TGTGCCAGCACCGAGAGCGCAGCGGGAGGGTACGAGCAGTACTTC
TRBJ2-3 NA TRBV6-1 NA CASSERGWLDTQYF TGTGCCAGCAGTGAGAGGGGGTGGCTAGATACGCAGTATTTT
TRBJ1-6 TRBD1 TRBV7-8 once CASSLSLDRDSPLHF TGTGCCAGCAGCTTATCCCTCGACAGGGACTCACCCCTCCACTTT
TRBJ1-2 TRBD1 TRBV27 NA CASSETGTANYGYTF TGTGCCAGCAGTGAAACAGGGACAGCTAACTATGGCTACACCTTC
TRBJ2-5 TRBD2 TRBV7-6 NA CASINVQGLAGGSQETQYF TGTGCCAGCATCAATGTTCAGGGACTAGCGGGGGGGTCCCAAGAGACCCAGTACTTC
TRBJ2-5 NA TRBV7-6 NA CASTKDPIGETQYF TGTGCCAGCACCAAAGACCCCATTGGGGAGACCCAGTACTTC
TRBJ2-2 NA TRBV6-1 NA CASSLQGDTGELFF TGTGCCAGCAGTCTCCAGGGTGATACCGGGGAGCTGTTTTTT
TRBJ1-6 NA TRBV6-6 NA CASSYEVNSPLHF TGTGCCAGCAGTTACGAGGTTAATTCACCCCTCCACTTT
TRBJ1-1 TRBD1 TRBV7-9 NA CASSLGGQVGTEAFF TGTGCCAGCAGCTTAGGTGGACAGGTGGGCACTGAAGCTTTCTTT
TRBJ1-5 NA TRBV19 NA CASSIVGRGFSNQPQHF TGTGCCAGTAGTATAGTCGGGAGGGGTTTCAGCAATCAGCCCCAGCATTTT
TRBJ2-7 TRBD2 TRBV5-1 NA CASSLLAGSYEQYF TGCGCCAGCAGCTTACTAGCGGGGTCCTACGAGCAGTACTTC
TRBJ2-4 NA TRBV2 NA CASSGQEKNIQYF TGTGCCAGCAGTGGTCAGGAGAAAAACATTCAGTACTTC
TRBJ2-3 TRBD1 TRBV9 NA CASSVEAGGKDTQYF TGTGCCAGCAGCGTAGAGGCAGGGGGCAAAGATACGCAGTATTTT
TRBJ1-1 NA TRBV6-4 NA CASSGGVGTEAFF TGTGCCAGCAGTGGGGGGGTTGGCACTGAAGCTTTCTTT
TRBJ2-3 TRBD2 TRBV5-1 NA CASSRASGGPDTQYF TGCGCCAGCAGCCGAGCTAGCGGGGGGCCAGATACGCAGTATTTT
TRBJ2-5 NA TRBV14 NA CASSQHQGLRFGETQYF TGTGCCAGCAGCCAACACCAGGGACTCAGGTTTGGAGAGACCCAGTACTTC
TRBJ2-2 NA TRBV10-3 NA CAISEASTGELFF TGTGCCATCAGTGAAGCCAGCACCGGGGAGCTGTTTTTT
TRBJ1-1 TRBD1 TRBV4-1 once CASSRTGGAEAFF TGCGCCAGCAGCCGGACAGGGGGCGCGGAAGCTTTCTTT
TRBJ2-7 TRBD2 TRBV19 NA CASSTSGAIEQYF TGTGCCAGTAGTACTAGCGGAGCTATTGAGCAGTACTTC
TRBJ2-7 TRBD2 TRBV5-4 NA CASSLGGTSGYEQYF TGTGCCAGCAGCTTGGGGGGGACTAGCGGCTACGAGCAGTACTTC
TRBJ2-7 TRBD1 TRBV5-1 NA CASAPGQGSYEQYF TGCGCCAGCGCTCCGGGACAGGGATCCTACGAGCAGTACTTC
TRBJ2-6 NA TRBV5-4 NA CASSLARGGLGANVLTF TGTGCCAGCAGCTTGGCCAGGGGAGGGCTGGGGGCCAACGTCCTGACTTTC
TRBJ2-1 NA TRBV9 NA CASSVGPNDNEQFF TGTGCCAGCAGCGTAGGGCCCAACGACAATGAGCAGTTCTTC
TRBJ1-1 NA TRBV23-1 once CASSQSSHDTRGTEAFF TGCGCCAGCAGTCAATCCTCGCACGACACACGGGGCACTGAAGCTTTCTTT
TRBJ2-2 TRBD1 TRBV5-1 NA CASSWAGTGGTGELFF TGCGCCAGCAGCTGGGCCGGGACAGGGGGCACCGGGGAGCTGTTTTTT
TRBJ1-1 NA TRBV6-5 NA CASSYGGNTEAFF TGTGCCAGCAGTTACGGGGGGAACACTGAAGCTTTCTTT
TRBJ1-2 NA TRBV6-1 NA CASSELGVGYTF TGTGCCAGCAGTGAATTAGGTGTCGGCTACACCTTC
TRBJ1-1 NA TRBV12-5 once CASGIHMNTEAFF TGTGCTAGTGGCATACACATGAACACTGAAGCTTTCTTT
TRBJ1-1 TRBD1 TRBV9 once CASSETGRTEAFF TGTGCCAGCAGCGAGACAGGGCGCACTGAAGCTTTCTTT
TRBJ1-5 TRBD1 TRBV6-5 NA CASRPGGNSNQPQHF TGTGCCAGCAGACCAGGGGGCAATAGCAATCAGCCCCAGCATTTT
TRBJ2-1 TRBD2 TRBV2 NA CASSENAGGYNEQFF TGTGCCAGCAGTGAAAACGCGGGGGGGTACAATGAGCAGTTCTTC
TRBJ2-2 NA TRBV11-2 once CASTATRGVGELFF TGTGCCAGCACCGCGACCAGGGGAGTCGGGGAGCTGTTTTTT
TRBJ2-2 NA TRBV6-1 NA CASLSGQNTGELFF TGTGCCAGCCTCTCGGGACAGAACACCGGGGAGCTGTTTTTT
TRBJ2-7 TRBD1 TRBV5-6 NA CASSARTGRGEQYF TGTGCCAGCAGCGCCCGGACAGGAAGGGGCGAGCAGTACTTC
TRBJ2-1 NA TRBV10-3 NA CAISESRTTDEQFF TGTGCCATCAGTGAGTCGAGGACAACGGATGAGCAGTTCTTC
TRBJ2-3 NA TRBV30 NA CAWSPRGGPADTQYF TGTGCCTGGAGCCCCAGGGGAGGGCCCGCAGATACGCAGTATTTT
TRBJ1-1 NA TRBV6-5 NA CASSYSGREVAEAFF TGTGCCAGCAGTTACTCGGGCAGGGAGGTGGCTGAAGCTTTCTTT
TRBJ1-6 TRBD1 TRBV6-1 NA CASSGASGTGNSPLHF TGTGCCAGCAGTGGTGCTTCCGGGACAGGTAATTCACCCCTCCACTTT
TRBJ2-7 TRBD1 TRBV10-2 NA CASSGQAYEQYF TGCGCCAGCAGCGGACAGGCCTACGAGCAGTACTTC
TRBJ2-3 TRBD2 TRBV11-3 NA CASSLGLAGSTDTQYF TGTGCCAGCAGCTTGGGACTAGCGGGGAGCACAGATACGCAGTATTTT
TRBJ2-5 TRBD2 TRBV5-8 NA CASSLVLAGGGEETQYF TGTGCCAGCAGCTTGGTGTTAGCGGGAGGAGGAGAAGAGACCCAGTACTTC
TRBJ2-3 NA TRBV7-6 NA CASSQMGPSGPDTQYF TGTGCCAGCAGCCAGATGGGACCCTCTGGGCCAGATACGCAGTATTTT
TRBJ2-7 NA TRBV20-1 NA CSASQGLQQYF TGCAGTGCATCACAGGGTCTCCAGCAGTACTTC
TRBJ2-7 NA TRBV2 NA CASRDPAGRLNYERYF TGTGCCAGCAGGGACCCGGCGGGACGGCTTAACTACGAGCGGTACTTC
TRBJ1-5 TRBD1 TRBV28 NA CASRDSGTGARQPQHF TGTGCCAGCAGAGACTCCGGGACAGGGGCTCGGCAGCCCCAGCATTTT
TRBJ1-5 TRBD1 TRBV15 NA CATSREMGQPNQPQHF TGTGCCACCAGCAGAGAGATGGGACAGCCCAATCAGCCCCAGCATTTT
TRBJ2-2 TRBD2 TRBV6-5 NA CASKIAGRRTGELFF TGTGCCAGCAAGATAGCGGGACGGAGAACCGGGGAGCTGTTTTTT
TRBJ1-1 NA TRBV4-1 NA CASSRNLGLSDTEAFF TGCGCCAGCAGCCGTAACCTGGGATTAAGCGACACTGAAGCTTTCTTT
TRBJ2-3 TRBD1 TRBV10-1 NA CASSESTGGVQYF TGCGCCAGCAGTGAGTCGACAGGGGGCGTGCAGTATTTT
TRBJ2-7 NA TRBV29-1 NA CSVMGPGLEQYF TGCAGCGTTATGGGACCCGGCCTCGAGCAGTACTTC
TRBJ1-1 NA TRBV7-9 NA CASSLEQVMNTEAFF TGTGCCAGCAGCTTAGAACAGGTGATGAACACTGAAGCTTTCTTT
TRBJ1-5 NA TRBV15 NA CATSGVSVREPQHF TGTGCCACCAGCGGAGTCTCTGTCCGGGAGCCCCAGCATTTT
TRBJ1-5 NA TRBV6-5 once CASRGKSWQPQHF TGTGCCAGCAGGGGCAAAAGTTGGCAGCCCCAGCATTTT